Listed below are T cell receptor beta chains from one sample, sequenced in a study of blood T cell repertoires in COVID-19. Data came from immunoSEQ multiplex PCR; TCRdb stores just in-frame clones and leaves some out. This table holds approximately 200,000 clones, roughly four fifths found once. The sequencing sample was made of peripheral blood. Receptors were obtained from a young woman with acute or convalescent COVID-19. The CDR3 runs from the conserved cysteine through the conserved F or W. D genes are given only for firm matches. The listing skips clone size in some rows; elsewhere it reads once, few, many or a size class.

d_gene | j_gene | abundance | v_gene | CDR3aa | CDR3nt
TRBD1 | TRBJ2-5 | - | TRBV5-6 | CASSLAGQGQETQYF | TGTGCCAGCAGCTTGGCCGGACAGGGCCAAGAGACCCAGTACTTC
TRBD1 | TRBJ1-2 | - | TRBV28 | CASRRQGTFGNYGYTF | TGTGCCAGCAGGAGACAGGGGACGTTTGGGAACTATGGCTACACCTTC
TRBD1 | TRBJ2-7 | - | TRBV11-2 | CASSGTGTGGAVEQYF | TGTGCCAGCAGCGGAACCGGGACAGGGGGCGCGGTCGAGCAGTACTTC
- | TRBJ2-7 | - | TRBV6-5 | CASSYRWSSYEQYF | TGTGCCAGCAGTTACCGGTGGAGCTCCTACGAGCAGTACTTC
- | TRBJ2-3 | - | TRBV5-4 | CASSSTNAERSSTDTQYF | TGTGCCAGCAGCTCCACGAACGCGGAGAGGTCAAGCACAGATACGCAGTATTTT
TRBD1 | TRBJ1-4 | - | TRBV29-1 | CSVLGTGNEKLFF | TGCAGCGTCTTAGGGACAGGGAATGAAAAACTGTTTTTT
TRBD2 | TRBJ2-5 | few | TRBV9 | CASSVLAGGYQETQYF | TGTGCCAGCAGCGTGTTAGCGGGGGGGTACCAAGAGACCCAGTACTTC
TRBD1 | TRBJ1-5 | - | TRBV28 | CASSQGQAHGQPQHF | TGTGCCAGCAGCCAAGGACAGGCCCACGGGCAGCCCCAGCATTTT
- | TRBJ2-5 | - | TRBV7-2 | CASSLAAGRQETQYF | TGTGCCAGCAGCTTAGCTGCAGGGCGACAAGAGACCCAGTACTTC
TRBD2 | TRBJ2-3 | - | TRBV7-2 | CASSLRRSGGITDTQYF | TGTGCCAGCAGCTTGCGTCGGAGCGGGGGGATCACAGATACGCAGTATTTT
- | TRBJ2-5 | many | TRBV28 | CASSLWQGGQETQYF | TGTGCCAGCAGTTTATGGCAGGGTGGTCAAGAGACCCAGTACTTC
- | TRBJ2-3 | once | TRBV19 | CASSIERALTYPDTQYF | TGTGCCAGTAGTATAGAGCGGGCCCTCACCTACCCAGATACGCAGTATTTT
- | TRBJ2-7 | - | TRBV5-1 | CASSRDSPNRDEQYF | TGCGCCAGCAGCCGAGACAGTCCTAATCGGGACGAGCAGTACTTC
TRBD1 | TRBJ1-2 | - | TRBV28 | CASRRPGTGVGYTF | TGTGCCAGCAGGCGACCCGGGACAGGGGTCGGCTACACCTTC
- | TRBJ2-3 | - | TRBV30 | CAWSVGSGGRTDTQYF | TGTGCCTGGAGTGTGGGTTCAGGGGGGAGAACAGATACGCAGTATTTT
- | TRBJ1-2 | few | TRBV14 | CASSPIRGGGYTF | TGTGCCAGCAGCCCGATTAGAGGTGGTGGCTACACCTTC
TRBD1 | TRBJ1-2 | - | TRBV7-8 | CASSLGFSGQSYGYTF | TGTGCCAGCAGCTTAGGCTTTTCGGGACAGAGCTATGGCTACACCTTC
TRBD2 | TRBJ2-2 | once | TRBV5-1 | CASSQTSGSGTGELFF | TGCGCCAGCAGCCAGACTAGCGGGTCTGGGACCGGGGAGCTGTTTTTT
- | TRBJ1-5 | - | TRBV20-1 | CSASHLGNQPQHF | TGCAGTGCTAGTCACTTAGGCAATCAGCCCCAGCATTTT
- | TRBJ1-3 | - | TRBV9 | CASSGGDSSGNTIYF | TGTGCCAGCAGCGGGGGGGACTCCTCTGGAAACACCATATATTTT
TRBD1 | TRBJ2-3 | medium-sized | TRBV9 | CASSTRRTGGTDTQYF | TGTGCCAGCAGCACCAGGCGGACAGGGGGAACAGATACGCAGTATTTT
- | TRBJ1-4 | - | TRBV28 | CASSLRGIDEKLFF | TGTGCCAGCAGTTTAAGGGGTATTGATGAAAAACTGTTTTTT
- | TRBJ1-4 | - | TRBV2 | CASTRGLRNEKLFF | TGTGCCAGCACCAGAGGGCTGCGGAATGAAAAACTGTTTTTT
TRBD1 | TRBJ2-2 | - | TRBV19 | CASSMFHAQGAHPGELFF | TGTGCCAGTAGTATGTTCCACGCCCAGGGGGCGCATCCCGGGGAGCTGTTTTTT
- | TRBJ2-7 | few | TRBV7-2 | CASSKGVSYEQYF | TGTGCCAGCAGCAAAGGGGTTAGCTACGAGCAGTACTTC
- | TRBJ2-5 | - | TRBV7-9 | CASSLLEQTQYF | TGTGCCAGCAGCCTACTCGAGCAGACCCAGTACTTC
TRBD1 | TRBJ2-1 | few | TRBV27 | CASSPQTGGGYNEQFF | TGTGCCAGCAGCCCACAGACAGGGGGCGGCTACAATGAGCAGTTCTTC
TRBD1 | TRBJ1-6 | - | TRBV5-1 | CASSLGQGGSPLHF | TGCGCCAGCAGCTTGGGGCAGGGGGGATCACCCCTCCACTTT
- | TRBJ2-5 | - | TRBV18 | CASSPPRTGKETQYF | TGTGCCAGCTCACCACCCCGTACCGGGAAAGAGACCCAGTACTTC
- | TRBJ1-2 | once | TRBV5-6 | CASSLAGGGGYTF | TGTGCCAGCAGCTTGGCGGGGGGCGGTGGCTACACCTTC
TRBD1 | TRBJ2-5 | - | TRBV4-3 | CASSHKVGQGGLTQYF | TGCGCCAGCAGCCACAAAGTAGGACAGGGGGGCTTGACCCAGTACTTC
- | TRBJ1-1 | - | TRBV3-1/TRBV3-2 | CASRQGRDTEAFF | TGTGCCAGCAGACAGGGTAGGGACACTGAAGCTTTCTTT
- | TRBJ2-1 | - | TRBV9 | CASSGIGGEQFF | TGTGCCAGCAGCGGAATAGGGGGTGAGCAGTTCTTC
- | TRBJ2-1 | - | TRBV5-1 | CASSLGQDSYNEQFF | TGCGCCAGCAGCTTGGGACAGGACTCCTACAATGAGCAGTTCTTC
- | TRBJ2-7 | - | TRBV12-3/TRBV12-4 | CASREGTEQYF | TGTGCCAGCAGGGAGGGGACTGAGCAGTACTTC
TRBD2 | TRBJ2-1 | - | TRBV9 | CASSVAGGHNEQFF | TGTGCCAGCAGCGTTGCGGGGGGGCACAATGAGCAGTTCTTC
TRBD1 | TRBJ1-2 | - | TRBV18 | CASSSQSDRAGGYTF | TGTGCCAGCTCATCCCAATCGGACAGGGCTGGTGGCTACACCTTC
- | TRBJ2-1 | - | TRBV6-2/TRBV6-3 | CASSYRINWRSGYNEQFF | TGTGCCAGCAGTTACCGTATCAACTGGAGATCGGGGTACAATGAGCAGTTCTTC
- | TRBJ1-4 | once | TRBV4-2 | CASTLGWGDEEKLFF | TGTGCCAGCACCCTCGGGTGGGGGGATGAAGAAAAACTGTTTTTT
- | TRBJ1-6 | few | TRBV3-1/TRBV3-2 | CASSHLDRRNNSPLHF | TGTGCCAGCAGCCACCTCGACAGGCGGAACAATTCACCCCTCCACTTT
TRBD2 | TRBJ2-1 | - | TRBV24-1 | CATSDASGRRSNEQFF | TGTGCCACCAGTGATGCGAGCGGGAGGCGTTCCAATGAGCAGTTCTTC
TRBD1 | TRBJ1-4 | - | TRBV30 | CAWKGATFNEKLFF | TGTGCCTGGAAGGGGGCCACCTTTAATGAAAAACTGTTTTTT
TRBD2 | TRBJ2-7 | - | TRBV19 | CASSIGRTSFDEQYF | TGTGCCAGTAGTATTGGCCGGACTAGCTTCGACGAGCAGTACTTC
- | TRBJ2-7 | - | TRBV7-2 | CASSLGPGGSYEQYF | TGTGCCAGCAGCTTAGGGCCAGGGGGGTCCTACGAGCAGTACTTC
- | TRBJ2-1 | few | TRBV27 | CASSSQGNEQFF | TGTGCCAGCAGTTCTCAGGGGAATGAGCAGTTCTTC
- | TRBJ1-5 | - | TRBV6-1 | CASSGTELRVVGQPQHF | TGTGCCAGCAGTGGGACAGAATTAAGGGTCGTCGGTCAGCCCCAGCATTTT
TRBD2 | TRBJ2-5 | - | TRBV5-1 | CASSLVSRAASGNRETQYF | TGCGCCAGCAGCTTGGTCTCTCGGGCGGCTAGCGGGAATAGGGAGACCCAGTACTTC
TRBD1 | TRBJ1-2 | - | TRBV10-3 | CAIREQGNYGYTF | TGTGCCATCAGAGAACAGGGGAACTATGGCTACACCTTC
TRBD1 | TRBJ2-3 | - | TRBV6-2/TRBV6-3 | CASSYDDRGRRDPGSTDTQYF | TGTGCCAGCAGTTACGACGACAGGGGAAGGAGGGACCCCGGGAGCACAGATACGCAGTATTTT
- | TRBJ2-6 | - | TRBV29-1 | CSVEETGGGAGANVLTF | TGCAGCGTTGAAGAGACAGGTGGAGGTGCCGGGGCCAACGTCCTGACTTTC
- | TRBJ2-5 | - | TRBV2 | CASRAPVGGETQYF | TGTGCCAGCAGGGCCCCCGTAGGGGGAGAGACCCAGTACTTC